The 18 T cell receptor beta chains reported below all come from one sample, sequenced in a study of CD8+ T cells in alopecia areata. Sequencing templates came from extracted RNA that was reverse transcribed into cDNA. Sequencing was performed with immunoSEQ multiplex PCR; in TCRdb, only in-frame clones are kept and a portion is missing. The table has about 140,000 clones, 82% seen once; the top ten hold around a quarter. Treatment noted: oral pan-JAK inhibitor, 5-10 mg twice daily. The specimen comprised CD8+ T cells sorted from blood, sampled at week 4, from a patient treated with tofacitinib. Receptor source: a human donor with alopecia areata.

The V call is TRBV25-1, the J call TRBJ2-7; D remains ambiguous. Per germline, CDR1 MGHDK and CDR2 SYGVNS. The length of the CDR3 is 13 residues. Trimming took 4 bases from V and 3 from J, leaving 10 bases between them. The CDR3 is CASSAGLYYEQYF. The CDR3 region has the DNA TGTGCCAGCAGTGCGGGCCTCTACTACGAGCAGTACTTC.

V gene TRBV27 combines with J gene TRBJ2-5; D call uncertain. Germline loops: CDR1 MNHEY, CDR2 SMNVEV (reference sequence). Trimming stripped 2 bases from V and 3 bases from J, with 16 bases between. This CDR3 spans 16 amino acids. In DNA, the CDR3 is TGTGCCAGCAGTTTAGGTTCGGTTGCCCCGGAAGAGACCCAGTACTTC. Its protein is CASSLGSVAPEETQYF.

This sequence joins TRBV9 and TRBJ1-4, with TRBD1 matching 8 bases. The CDR3 covers 16 residues. In germline, CDR1 is SGDLS, CDR2 YYNGEE. V gave up 4 bases and J gave up 0 bases; unmatched junction bases: 5. CDR3 in amino acids: CASSMGQVTTNEKLFF. CDR3 DNA sequence: TGTGCCAGCAGCATGGGACAGGTTACAACTAATGAAAAACTGTTTTTT.

This clone was counted between two and nine times. The chain uses TRBV29-1 and TRBJ2-1, with 10 positions matching TRBD1. Losses at the gene ends were 5 bases for V and 5 bases for J; bases not matched to a gene: 6. CDR1 is SQVTM, CDR2 ANQGSEA, per germline. The CDR3 has 14 amino acids. For the CDR3, the DNA is TGCAGCGTTATGGGGGGACAGGGGCACAATGAGCAGTTCTTC. Residues: CSVMGGQGHNEQFF.

The chain couples TRBV6-6 to TRBJ2-5; 8 bases map to TRBD2. In germline, CDR1 is MNHNY, CDR2 SVGAGI (reference sequence). The CDR3 runs 15 residues. The junction had 5 bases not matched to a gene; V was cut back by 0 bases and J by 5 bases. CDR3 bases: TGTGCCAGCAGTTACTCGGTCGGGGGGGCCGAGACCCAGTACTTC. Its translation: CASSYSVGGAETQYF.

CDR3 region: CASSARGGAAEQYF. The CDR3 DNA reads as TGCGCCAGCAGCGCCCGCGGGGGCGCGGCCGAGCAGTACTTC. The J gene is TRBJ2-7, the V gene TRBV4-1; maybe TRBD2 (7 bases). Trimming removed 5 bases at V and 6 bases at J, with 17 bases between. The length of the CDR3 is 14 residues. Germline CDR1 and CDR2: MGHRA and YSYEKL.

The chain carries TRBV2 and TRBJ1-3; the match to TRBD1 covers 9 bases. Unmatched junction bases numbered 7, after V lost 7 bases and J lost 3 bases. This CDR3 spans 15 amino acids. Looked up from germline, CDR1 is SNHLY and CDR2 is FYNNEI. The CDR3 DNA reads TGTGCCAGCAAACCGGGACAGGGAGATGGAAACACCATATATTTT. Protein sequence: CASKPGQGDGNTIYF.

V usage is TRBV29-1 and J usage is TRBJ2-7, with D perhaps TRBD2 (6 bases). CDR1 SQVTM and CDR2 ANQGSEA come from the germline V gene. V lost 0 bases to trimming and J lost 0 bases, with 15 bases between them. The CDR3 covers 16 residues. The CDR3 protein is CSVEDLPGLPSYEQYF. The CDR3 DNA is TGCAGCGTTGAAGACCTTCCCGGACTACCCTCCTACGAGCAGTACTTC.

This clone has just a few counts. This CDR3 is CASSEAGPYTDTQYF. CDR3 DNA: TGTGCCAGCAGTGAAGCGGGGCCGTACACAGATACGCAGTATTTT. V usage is TRBV2 and J usage is TRBJ2-3, with D perhaps TRBD1 (5 bases). Germline CDR1 reads SNHLY; CDR2 reads FYNNEI. V dropped 0 bases and J dropped 2 bases, with 9 bases sitting between them. The CDR3 totals 15 residues.

V usage is TRBV4-3 and J usage is TRBJ2-3; D is unresolved. The CDR3 totals 12 residues. V was trimmed by 4 bases and J by 5 bases, leaving 7 bases between them. The germline V gene has CDR1 LGHNA and CDR2 YSLEER. The CDR3 DNA is TGCGCCAGCAGCCGTAATAGAGATACGCAGTATTTT. It specifies CASSRNRDTQYF.

The chain carries TRBV5-1 and TRBJ2-2; D is unresolved. The V and J ends lost 1 base and 7 bases respectively, with 2 bases between them. The CDR3 spans 11 residues. The germline V gene encodes CDR1 SGHRS and CDR2 YFSETQ. DNA of the CDR3: TGCGCCAGCAGCTTGAACGGGGAGCTGTTTTTT. Its protein product is CASSLNGELFF.

J is TRBJ2-7 and V is TRBV7-2; 7 bases fit TRBD2. This CDR3 is 13 amino acids long. Germline V CDR1 and CDR2: SGHTA, FQGNSA. Trimming cost V 5 bases and J 4 bases; bases outside gene matches: 5. The CDR3 spells CASSPWRGYEQYF. CDR3 DNA: TGTGCCAGCAGCCCCTGGCGGGGGTACGAGCAGTACTTC.

The chain uses TRBV27 and TRBJ1-4; 9 nucleotides match TRBD1. CDR1 is MNHEY and CDR2 is SMNVEV in the germline V gene (reference sequence). Trimming took 3 bases from V and 10 from J; bases not matched to a gene: 9. The CDR3 is made up of 15 amino acids. Here the CDR3 reads CASSLRQGVIGKLFF. The CDR3 coding sequence is TGTGCCAGCAGTTTGCGACAGGGGGTGATTGGAAAACTGTTTTTT.

The chain recombines TRBV27 with TRBJ2-5; D gene ambiguous. V lost 6 bases, J lost 4 bases, and 6 bases lay in between. The CDR3 runs to 11 residues. Germline V gives CDR1 MNHEY, CDR2 SMNVEV (reference sequence). CDR3 protein: CASSYGETQYF. CDR3 DNA: TGTGCCAGCAGCTACGGAGAGACCCAGTACTTC.

The CDR3 DNA reads as TGTGCCAGCAGCTTAGTAGGGGGGCTAGCCAAAAACATTCAGTACTTC. This sequence encodes CASSLVGGLAKNIQYF. The rearrangement joins TRBV7-8 to TRBJ2-4; D assignment may be TRBD1 or TRBD2 (6 bases each). CDR1 is SGHVS and CDR2 is FQNEAQ in the germline V gene. The CDR3 extends over 16 amino acids. With 1 base removed from V and 0 bases from J, the gap between germline ends came to 10 bases. Supplemented by reference TRBV7-8 and TRBJ2-4, the full variable domain reads GAGVSQSPRYKVAKRGQDVALRCDPISGHVSLFWYQQALGQGPEFLTYFQNEAQLDKSGLPSDRFFAERPEGSVSTLKIQRTQQEDSAVYLCASSLVGGLAKNIQYFGAGTRLSVL.

The sample holds one count of this clone. The gene calls are TRBV28 and TRBJ2-1, with 9 bases fitting TRBD2. Per the germline V gene, CDR1 is MDHEN and CDR2 is SYDVKM. CDR3 length equals 15 residues. Germline trimming cut 6 bases from V and 7 bases from J; bases unmatched to any gene: 10. CDR3: CASSPGLALFNEQFF. The CDR3 nucleotides are TGTGCCAGCAGCCCAGGACTAGCGCTATTTAATGAGCAGTTCTTC. Looking up the rest from reference TRBV28 and TRBJ2-1 gives the full variable domain: DVKVTQSSRYLVKRTGEKVFLECVQDMDHENMFWYRQDPGLGLRLIYFSYDVKMKEKGDIPEGYSVSREKKERFSLILESASTNQTSMYLCASSPGLALFNEQFFGPGTRLTVL.

V and J are TRBV4-1 and TRBJ2-2; possible D gene TRBD2, 6 bases. Trimming cost V 0 bases and J 3 bases, with 11 bases left between them. Per germline, CDR1 MGHRA and CDR2 YSYEKL. CDR3 size: 16 residues. CDR3 DNA: TGCGCCAGCAGCCAAGATCCCGCGGGGCACACCGGGGAGCTGTTTTTT. Translating it yields CASSQDPAGHTGELFF.

The CDR3 spells CASSLRKASSYEQYF. For the CDR3, the DNA is TGTGCCAGCAGCTTGAGAAAGGCTAGCTCCTACGAGCAGTACTTC. V gene TRBV13 combines with J gene TRBJ2-7; no reliable D call. The germline V gene encodes CDR1 PRHDT and CDR2 FYEKMQ (reference sequence). Trimming left V 3 bases short and J 0 bases short, with 12 bases between. CDR3 length equals 15 residues.